The present TCR beta chain was sequenced within a study of identifying expanded T cells in peripheral blood. Whole-study findings and limits: Approximately two-week clone count variance significantly increased as total template count grew.

Trimming cost V 1 base and J 0 bases, with 7 bases left between them. CDR1 is SGHNT and CDR2 is YENEEA in the germline V gene. CDR3 length equals 15 residues. As for this clone: Its antigen is currently unknown.

Here immunoSEQ multiplex PCR was the method, and the copy in TCRdb shows in-frame clones only, minus some. This sample carries 70,000 to 95,000 clones, approximately 90% of them seen once, and the ten largest clones take around 7%. Input material: blood. The rearrangement joins TRBV11-3 to TRBJ1-5, with a possible D match to TRBD1 (5 bases). This TCR was recovered from a person aged 18 to 75 in good health. The CDR3 loop is CASSLGGGSNQPQHF. CDR3 nucleotides: TGTGCCAGCAGCTTAGGGGGCGGTAGCAATCAGCCCCAGCATTTT. The full variable domain, its missing parts supplied by reference TRBV11-3 and TRBJ1-5, is EAGVVQSPRYKIIEKKQPVAFWCNPISGHNTLYWYLQNLGQGPELLIRYENEEAVDDSQLPKDRFSAERLKGVDSTLKIQPAELGDSAVYLCASSLGGGSNQPQHFGDGTRLSIL.